Reported below is one TCR beta chain. No antigen is known for it. The V gene's germline CDR1 is MNHNY and CDR2 SVGAGI (reference sequence). The CDR3 consists of 14 residues. V lost 8 bases, J lost 2 bases, and 13 bases lay in between. This sample was included in a study of T cell responses to AZD1222 COVID-19 vaccine. General study results and limits: Reports indicate that nearly half of spike-specific TCRs are directed at unmutated variant regions. Among AZD1222 vaccinees, only six or seven were seropositive at baseline.

TCRdb keeps only in-frame clones here, not all; method: immunoSEQ multiplex PCR. The sample carries some 150,000 clones, about 91% recorded once. This sequence joins TRBV6-6 and TRBJ1-5; unclear D gene. Sequencing was performed on peripheral blood, taken on day 0 of AZD1222 vaccination. This clonotype was obtained from an adult in good health. CDR3: CASSRGGGNQPQHF. The DNA of the CDR3 is TGTGCCAGCTCCCGGGGTGGGGGCAATCAGCCCCAGCATTTT.